This TCR beta chain was profiled in a study of shared clonotypes between healthy human individuals. Study observations and caveats: It was the few donors that limited the genetic and exposure-history diversity represented.

The CDR3 spans 15 residues. Germline V gene sequence: CDR1 WSHSY, CDR2 SAAADI. Losses at the gene ends were 6 bases for V and 5 bases for J; bases not matched to a gene: 8. Using immunoSEQ multiplex PCR, the repertoire was profiled, and TCRdb retains in-frame clones only, with some absent. The sample has about 480,000 clones; 79% are singletons. With respect to this clone: Its antigen is still unknown.

The clonotype comes from a middle-aged woman in good health. Some clones in this sample may be carry-over from other donors' samples. This chain joins TRBV10-2 and TRBJ2-1, with TRBD2 matching over 9 bases. Sequenced material: PBMCs. CDR3 protein: CASRTAGGPHNEQFF. In nucleotides, the CDR3 is TGCGCCAGCAGGACGGCGGGAGGGCCCCACAATGAGCAGTTCTTC.